These T cell receptor beta chains were read from a single sample in a study of control samples from healthy donors and cancer patients. TCRdb's copy holds only in-frame clones and misses some; the assay was immunoSEQ multiplex PCR. The repertoire has 90,000 or so clones, around 86% of them found once; the top ten carry over 0.95%. The specimen was blood. These receptors were taken from a woman in her 50s in good health. Both conserved end residues are part of each CDR3. The D gene is left open where the match is weak. For some rows the clone size is stated as once, few or many, or as a class when expanded; others skip it.

D: NA; size: NA; V: TRBV7-8; J: TRBJ2-2; DNA: TGTGCCAGCAGCCGCCGGGACCGAAACACCGGGGAGCTGTTTTTT; CDR3: CASSRRDRNTGELFF
D: NA; size: NA; V: TRBV6-1; J: TRBJ2-7; DNA: TGTGCCAGCAGTGAATTGATTAGTGGGGTATATCACGAGCAGTACTTC; CDR3: CASSELISGVYHEQYF
D: NA; size: NA; V: TRBV2; J: TRBJ2-7; DNA: TGTGCCAGTAGGCGGCAGGGGACCTCCTACGAGCAGTACTTC; CDR3: CASRRQGTSYEQYF
D: NA; size: NA; V: TRBV19; J: TRBJ1-5; DNA: TGTGCCAGTGGACAAAGCAATCAGCCCCAGCATTTT; CDR3: CASGQSNQPQHF
D: TRBD1; size: NA; V: TRBV6-6; J: TRBJ1-2; DNA: TGTGCCAGCAGCCGAGGGACAGAGGGCTACACCTTC; CDR3: CASSRGTEGYTF
D: NA; size: NA; V: TRBV12-3/TRBV12-4; J: TRBJ2-1; DNA: TGTGCCAGCAGTCCTGGGGGGTATGAGCAGTTCTTC; CDR3: CASSPGGYEQFF
D: TRBD2; size: NA; V: TRBV19; J: TRBJ2-1; DNA: TGTGCCAGTAGTTGGGCCGGGACTAGCGGCTACAATGAGCAGTTCTTC; CDR3: CASSWAGTSGYNEQFF
D: NA; size: NA; V: TRBV28; J: TRBJ2-7; DNA: TGTGCCAGCACAGGCGGCTTACAGTACGAGCAGTACTTC; CDR3: CASTGGLQYEQYF
D: NA; size: NA; V: TRBV6-6; J: TRBJ1-6; DNA: TGTGCCAGCAGTTCCACACGGGGTTCACCCCTCCACTTT; CDR3: CASSSTRGSPLHF
D: TRBD1; size: NA; V: TRBV6-5; J: TRBJ1-2; DNA: TGTGCCAGCCGGAGGGGGACAGGGATTTATGGCTACACCTTC; CDR3: CASRRGTGIYGYTF
D: NA; size: NA; V: TRBV28; J: TRBJ2-7; DNA: TGTGCCAGCAGTTTAGGCAGTCCTAGACACGAGCAGTACTTC; CDR3: CASSLGSPRHEQYF
D: NA; size: once; V: TRBV7-9; J: TRBJ1-6; DNA: TGTGCCAGCAGCTTAGCCGCAGGACGCTCACCCCTCCACTTT; CDR3: CASSLAAGRSPLHF
D: TRBD1; size: NA; V: TRBV5-6; J: TRBJ1-1; DNA: TGTGCCAGCAGCCTGGTATACAGGGGGAACACTGAAGCTTTCTTT; CDR3: CASSLVYRGNTEAFF
D: NA; size: once; V: TRBV6-6; J: TRBJ2-2; DNA: TGTGCCAGCAGCCTGACAGCGAACACCGGGGAGCTGTTTTTT; CDR3: CASSLTANTGELFF
D: NA; size: NA; V: TRBV6-2/TRBV6-3; J: TRBJ2-4; DNA: TGTGCCAGCAGTTCAAACCCCCGGGACAAAAACATTCAGTACTTC; CDR3: CASSSNPRDKNIQYF
D: NA; size: once; V: TRBV20-1; J: TRBJ1-3; DNA: TGCAGTGCTAGGGCCCGAAACACCATATATTTT; CDR3: CSARARNTIYF
D: NA; size: once; V: TRBV11-2; J: TRBJ2-7; DNA: TGTGCCAGCAGCCCCTCGGTCATGATGGATGAGCAGTACTTC; CDR3: CASSPSVMMDEQYF
D: TRBD2; size: NA; V: TRBV24-1; J: TRBJ2-1; DNA: TGTGCCACCAGAACCGGGACTAGCGGGGGGGCGGCTTACAATGAGCAGTTCTTC; CDR3: CATRTGTSGGAAYNEQFF
D: TRBD2; size: NA; V: TRBV27; J: TRBJ2-1; DNA: TGTGCCAGCAGGCTAGCGGGGACAGATGAGCAGTTCTTC; CDR3: CASRLAGTDEQFF
D: NA; size: NA; V: TRBV18; J: TRBJ1-2; DNA: TGTGCCAGCTCACCAGTTACTGGACAGATGAATAATGGCTACACCTTC; CDR3: CASSPVTGQMNNGYTF
D: TRBD1; size: NA; V: TRBV2; J: TRBJ2-5; DNA: TGTGCCAGCAGTCGGACAGGGGTGGAGACCCAGTACTTC; CDR3: CASSRTGVETQYF
D: NA; size: NA; V: TRBV27; J: TRBJ1-1; DNA: TGTGCCAGCAGTTTATACAGGGTGGGAAGCACTGAAGCTTTCTTT; CDR3: CASSLYRVGSTEAFF
D: NA; size: NA; V: TRBV5-6; J: TRBJ2-3; DNA: TGTGCCAGCAGCCCGGGGGACAGTCGGGGCACAGATACGCAGTATTTT; CDR3: CASSPGDSRGTDTQYF
D: NA; size: NA; V: TRBV5-4; J: TRBJ2-7; DNA: TGTGCCAGCAGCTTAAGAGGGGGGGTATCCTACGAGCAGTACTTC; CDR3: CASSLRGGVSYEQYF
D: NA; size: NA; V: TRBV15; J: TRBJ2-5; DNA: TGTGCCACCAGCAGAGATCACGGACAAGAGACCCAGTACTTC; CDR3: CATSRDHGQETQYF
D: NA; size: NA; V: TRBV18; J: TRBJ1-2; DNA: TGTGCCAGCTCACCGTCGGCAGGGGCTAACTATGGCTACACCTTC; CDR3: CASSPSAGANYGYTF
D: TRBD1; size: few; V: TRBV6-1; J: TRBJ2-7; DNA: TGTGCCAGCAGTGAAGCCTGGGACAGGGGCGAGCAGTACTTC; CDR3: CASSEAWDRGEQYF
D: TRBD2; size: NA; V: TRBV3-1/TRBV3-2; J: TRBJ2-2; DNA: TGTGCCAGCAGCTTATACCTCGCGGGGGGGCCAGGCGGGGAGCTGTTTTTT; CDR3: CASSLYLAGGPGGELFF
D: NA; size: NA; V: TRBV3-1/TRBV3-2; J: TRBJ2-1; DNA: TGTGCCAGCAGCCAAGACACGGCCGCCTACAATGAGCAGTTCTTC; CDR3: CASSQDTAAYNEQFF
D: TRBD2; size: NA; V: TRBV2; J: TRBJ2-7; DNA: TGTGCCAGCAGTGAAGTCCTAGCGGGAGCCTACGAGCAGTACTTC; CDR3: CASSEVLAGAYEQYF
D: NA; size: NA; V: TRBV7-9; J: TRBJ2-2; DNA: TGTGCCAGCAGCACCCGCGGGGTTGGGAATATCCCGACCGGGGAGCTGTTTTTT; CDR3: CASSTRGVGNIPTGELFF
D: NA; size: NA; V: TRBV15; J: TRBJ2-7; DNA: TGTGCCACCAGCGAAACAGGGTACCCCTACGAGCAGTACTTC; CDR3: CATSETGYPYEQYF
D: NA; size: NA; V: TRBV7-2; J: TRBJ2-3; DNA: TGTGCCAGCAGCGGGAGCTTCCCAGATACGCAGTATTTT; CDR3: CASSGSFPDTQYF
D: NA; size: NA; V: TRBV15; J: TRBJ2-7; DNA: TGTGCCACCAGCAGAGATAGGCGGCAGAGCGAGCAGTACTTC; CDR3: CATSRDRRQSEQYF
D: TRBD1; size: NA; V: TRBV6-5; J: TRBJ1-4; DNA: TGTGCCAGCAGAGACAGGGTTGGGGAAAAACTGTTTTTT; CDR3: CASRDRVGEKLFF
D: NA; size: few; V: TRBV7-9; J: TRBJ2-3; DNA: TGTGCCAGCAGCCTTTCTTCTGGAGATACGCAGTATTTT; CDR3: CASSLSSGDTQYF
D: NA; size: NA; V: TRBV7-9; J: TRBJ2-1; DNA: TGTGCCAGCAGCTACAGGGAGAGGCGAAACAATGAGCAGTTCTTC; CDR3: CASSYRERRNNEQFF
D: NA; size: NA; V: TRBV12-2; J: TRBJ2-7; DNA: TGTGCAAGTCGCTTAGCGGAGGCCAGGGCGGAAGAGCAGTACTTC; CDR3: CASRLAEARAEEQYF
D: NA; size: NA; V: TRBV29-1; J: TRBJ2-2; DNA: TGCAGCGTTGGGGGTAGCGGGGAGCTGTTTTTT; CDR3: CSVGGSGELFF
D: NA; size: once; V: TRBV4-1; J: TRBJ2-7; DNA: TGCGCCAGCAGTCACGTCGGGACCAGAAGGGACGAGCAGTACTTC; CDR3: CASSHVGTRRDEQYF
D: NA; size: NA; V: TRBV7-9; J: TRBJ2-2; DNA: TGTGCCAGCAGCTTAAATCCGGGGGCCCGGAACACCGGGGAGCTGTTTTTT; CDR3: CASSLNPGARNTGELFF
D: NA; size: NA; V: TRBV28; J: TRBJ2-2; DNA: TGTGCCAGCACCCCCGGAAGTACAGGGATGAACACCGGGGAGCTGTTTTTT; CDR3: CASTPGSTGMNTGELFF
D: TRBD1; size: NA; V: TRBV10-3; J: TRBJ1-2; DNA: TGTGCCATCATCTCCAGGAAGTTGGACAGGAAGAACTATGGCTACACCTTC; CDR3: CAIISRKLDRKNYGYTF
D: NA; size: NA; V: TRBV7-2; J: TRBJ1-4; DNA: TGTGCCAGCAGCTTCTCGGGACGGACAACTAATGAAAAACTGTTTTTT; CDR3: CASSFSGRTTNEKLFF
D: NA; size: NA; V: TRBV7-9; J: TRBJ2-7; DNA: TGTGCCAGCAGCTTAATGAGGGACCCGAAAAAGTACGAGCAGTACTTC; CDR3: CASSLMRDPKKYEQYF
D: TRBD2; size: few; V: TRBV5-1; J: TRBJ2-1; DNA: TGCGCCAGCAGCTTTAGCGGGATCCCCAACAATGAGCAGTTCTTC; CDR3: CASSFSGIPNNEQFF
D: NA; size: NA; V: TRBV7-2; J: TRBJ2-2; DNA: TGTGCCAGCAGCTTAACCTGGGGGCTCTCCACCGGGGAGCTGTTTTTT; CDR3: CASSLTWGLSTGELFF
D: NA; size: NA; V: TRBV28; J: TRBJ1-2; DNA: TGTGCCAGCAGTTCCGGTGGGCTAATAGCTAACTATGGCTACACCTTC; CDR3: CASSSGGLIANYGYTF
D: NA; size: NA; V: TRBV13; J: TRBJ2-7; DNA: TGTGCCAGCAGCTCTTCTCAAGTCGGAACCTACGAGCAGTACTTC; CDR3: CASSSSQVGTYEQYF
D: NA; size: NA; V: TRBV25-1; J: TRBJ1-3; DNA: TGTGCCAGCAGTGAATATGATGGGTCTACTGGAAACACCATATATTTT; CDR3: CASSEYDGSTGNTIYF
D: NA; size: NA; V: TRBV7-3; J: TRBJ2-1; DNA: TGTGCCAGCAGCTTACGGAAGGGGGCCTACAATGAGCAGTTCTTC; CDR3: CASSLRKGAYNEQFF
D: TRBD2; size: NA; V: TRBV4-2; J: TRBJ2-5; DNA: TGTGCCAGCAGCCAAGATCGGGGGGGGACGTACCAAGAGACCCAGTACTTC; CDR3: CASSQDRGGTYQETQYF
D: TRBD2; size: NA; V: TRBV4-3; J: TRBJ2-7; DNA: TGCGCCAGCAGCCAAGACGCGGGGGGCGAGCAGTACTTC; CDR3: CASSQDAGGEQYF
D: TRBD1; size: NA; V: TRBV28; J: TRBJ2-5; DNA: TGTGCCAGCAGCCCCTCCGGGACAGGGGGCGGGGAGACCCAGTACTTC; CDR3: CASSPSGTGGGETQYF
D: TRBD1; size: few; V: TRBV5-5; J: TRBJ1-1; DNA: TGTGCCAGCAGCTCCGACAGGGATAGAGGGTACACTGAAGCTTTCTTT; CDR3: CASSSDRDRGYTEAFF
D: NA; size: NA; V: TRBV9; J: TRBJ2-3; DNA: TGTGCCAGCAGCGGGGGGTGGGTTACAGATACGCAGTATTTT; CDR3: CASSGGWVTDTQYF
D: NA; size: NA; V: TRBV12-3/TRBV12-4; J: TRBJ1-1; DNA: TGTGCCAGCAGTTTCAACTGGAACACTGAAGCTTTCTTT; CDR3: CASSFNWNTEAFF
D: NA; size: NA; V: TRBV6-5; J: TRBJ2-2; DNA: TGTGCCAGCAGGGGCGGAGGGGCGAACACCGGGGAGCTGTTTTTT; CDR3: CASRGGGANTGELFF
D: NA; size: NA; V: TRBV19; J: TRBJ1-1; DNA: TGTGCCAGTAGTACCCAGAAGAACACTGAAGCTTTCTTT; CDR3: CASSTQKNTEAFF